This TCR beta chain was documented in a study of vaccination effects on CD4 cells after COVID-19. Study-wide background: Samples gathered post-vaccine arrived a median of 72 days past the second dose. Findings of the study overall: There was only 1 of 255 vaccine-induced clones in healthy vaccinees that cross-reacted with common cold coronaviruses.

Antigen-specific CD4+ T cell clonotypes were called by their expansion after viral peptide-pool culture in ViraFEST. At the end of 10 days of culture, CD4+ T cells were isolated. The cohort was immunized with two doses of either the BNT162b2 or mRNA-1273 vaccine. Half of the medium was exchanged for IL-2 medium on both days 3 and 7. This clone was seen only a few times. Antigen specificity is unknown. The repertoire was sequenced with immunoSEQ multiplex PCR; TCRdb's copy has only in-frame clones and lacks some. Here the sample spans 20,000 to 25,000 clones, about four fifths being singletons. The TCR comes from a human donor who received a COVID-19 vaccine. Some clones in this sample may be carry-over from other donors' samples. The sample was CD4+ T cells from PBMCs cultured with SARS-CoV-2 spike peptides, taken after COVID-19 vaccination.

The CDR3, as DNA: TGCGCCAGCAGTGACGCACAGGGGAATTCACCCCTCCACTTT. Translated, it gives CASSDAQGNSPLHF. The chain recombines TRBV10-2 with TRBJ1-6; 7 bases map to TRBD1. Germline values: CDR1 WSHSY, CDR2 SAAADI. V lost 3 bases to trimming and J lost 7 bases; unmatched junction nucleotides: 3. This CDR3 is built from 14 residues.